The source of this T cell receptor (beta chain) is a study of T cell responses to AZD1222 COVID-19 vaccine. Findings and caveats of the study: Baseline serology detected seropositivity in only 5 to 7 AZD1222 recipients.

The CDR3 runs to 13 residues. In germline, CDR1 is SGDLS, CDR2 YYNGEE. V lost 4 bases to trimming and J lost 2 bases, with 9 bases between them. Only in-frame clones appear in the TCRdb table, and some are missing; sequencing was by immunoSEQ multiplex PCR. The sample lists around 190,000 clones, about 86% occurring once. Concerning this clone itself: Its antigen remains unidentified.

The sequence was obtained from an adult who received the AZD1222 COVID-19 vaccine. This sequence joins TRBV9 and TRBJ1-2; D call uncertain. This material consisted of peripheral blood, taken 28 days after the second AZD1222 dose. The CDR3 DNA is TGTGCCAGCAGCCCCGACGGGAACTATGGCTACACCTTC. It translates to CASSPDGNYGYTF.